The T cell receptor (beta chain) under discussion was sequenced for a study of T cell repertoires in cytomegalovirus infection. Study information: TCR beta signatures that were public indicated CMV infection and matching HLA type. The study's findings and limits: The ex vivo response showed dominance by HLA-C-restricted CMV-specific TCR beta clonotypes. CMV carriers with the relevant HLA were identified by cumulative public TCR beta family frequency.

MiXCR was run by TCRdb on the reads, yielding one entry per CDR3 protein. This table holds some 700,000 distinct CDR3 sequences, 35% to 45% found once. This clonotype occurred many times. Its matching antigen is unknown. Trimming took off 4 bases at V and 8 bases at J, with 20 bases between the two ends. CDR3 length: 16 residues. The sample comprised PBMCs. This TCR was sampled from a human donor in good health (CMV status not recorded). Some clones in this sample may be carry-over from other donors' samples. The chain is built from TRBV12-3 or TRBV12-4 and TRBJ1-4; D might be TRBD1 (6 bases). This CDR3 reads CASSSQAGGKGEKLFF. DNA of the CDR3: TGTGCCAGCAGTTCTCAGGCGGGGGGCAAGGGAGAAAAACTGTTTTTT.